This TCR beta chain was obtained from a study of blood T cell repertoires in COVID-19. On the study more broadly: Researchers got acute and convalescent COVID-19 samples from the United States, Italy and Spain.

Categorization into cohorts depended on clinical history that participants reported. Authors' methods: Amplified reference gene primers provided the basis for estimating nucleated cell counts. Produced via immunoSEQ multiplex PCR; TCRdb's table is partial and in-frame only. The V and J calls and clone size were taken over from that table, and D and trimming were inferred from the DNA. This sample yields about 320,000 clones, of which about 92% are seen a single time; roughly 2.6% belongs to the top ten. Germline CDR1 reads LGHDT; CDR2 reads YNNKEL (reference sequence). V lost 1 base and J lost 6, with 16 bases in between. This CDR3 is 16 amino acids long.

The clonotype comes from a man aged 60 to 75 who had recovered from COVID-19. The V gene is TRBV3-1 (or the pseudogene TRBV3-2), the J gene TRBJ1-5, with D hard to call. Specimen: PBMCs or T cells enriched from blood (not recorded which). The CDR3: CASSQGFSEGGQPQHF. The CDR3 coding sequence is TGTGCCAGCAGCCAAGGGTTTTCAGAGGGTGGTCAGCCCCAGCATTTT.